Listed here are 26 T cell receptor beta chains from one sample, sequenced in a study of T cell responses to AZD1222 COVID-19 vaccine. Only in-frame clones appear in the TCRdb table, and some are missing; sequencing was by immunoSEQ multiplex PCR. In the table there are 140,000 to 150,000 clones, around 83% of which are singletons. The specimen comprised peripheral blood, sampled 28 days after the second AZD1222 dose. These receptor sequences come from an adult who received the AZD1222 COVID-19 vaccine.

Remarks on this clone: Germline is not matched at one junction end, which may reflect a read error. The rearrangement uses TRBV6-1 and TRBJ1-3; unclear D gene. Germline loops: CDR1 MNHNS, CDR2 SASEGT. CDR3 length: 11 amino acids. The CDR3 loop is CASSEMGLLGF. The DNA for the CDR3 is TGTGCCAGCAGTGAAATGGGTCTCCTGGGCTTT.

V usage is TRBV27 and J usage is TRBJ2-3; D may correspond to TRBD1 or TRBD2 (5 bases each). CDR1 and CDR2 from the germline V gene are MNHEY and SMNVEV (reference sequence). Trimming removed 4 bases at V and 0 bases at J, with 11 bases between. CDR3 size: 15 residues. CDR3 protein: CASSSGTTSTDTQYF. CDR3 bases: TGTGCCAGCAGTTCCGGGACCACTAGCACAGATACGCAGTATTTT.

This chain uses TRBV4-2 with TRBJ2-3; D unclear. Germline CDR1 is LGHNA and CDR2 is YNFKEQ. The CDR3 spans 13 residues. Trimming took 0 bases from V and 3 from J, leaving 4 bases between them. CDR3 DNA: TGTGCCAGCAGCCAAGAAGGGACAGATACGCAGTATTTT. It yields the protein CASSQEGTDTQYF.

To note about this clone: Other DNA sequences in the sample encode the same CDR3. The chain combines TRBV2 with TRBJ1-1; no clear D. V was pared by 6 bases and J by 1 base, with 6 bases between. Germline CDR1 is SNHLY and CDR2 is FYNNEI. The length of the CDR3 is 12 residues. The CDR3 sequence is CASRTQNTEAFF. CDR3 in DNA: TGTGCCAGCAGAACACAGAACACTGAAGCTTTCTTT.

The J gene is TRBJ1-6, the V gene TRBV29-1, with 7 bases matching TRBD1. V dropped 4 bases and J dropped 9; count of bases not matched to a gene: 9. This CDR3 spans 14 amino acids. The germline CDR1 and CDR2 sequences are SQVTM and ANQGSEA. CDR3 region: CSVGDSSGGSPLHF. The CDR3 DNA is TGCAGCGTTGGAGACAGTTCAGGGGGTTCACCCCTCCACTTT.

The rearrangement uses TRBV23-1 and TRBJ1-5; D not certain. TRBV23-1 is recorded as an ORF, its role being uncertain. The CDR3 spans 14 residues. V was cut by 5 bases and J by 3 bases, with 11 bases left in between. The CDR3 DNA sequence: TGCGCCAGCAGTTTATGGGTTCTCAATCAGCCCCAGCATTTT. Translated: CASSLWVLNQPQHF.

The chain's CDR3 is CASKGQGLGTQYF. CDR3 sequence (DNA): TGTGCCAGCAAGGGTCAGGGATTGGGTACGCAGTATTTT. The rearrangement links TRBV27 to TRBJ2-3, with a weak D call TRBD1 (5 bases). CDR1 MNHEY and CDR2 SMNVEV come from the germline V gene (reference sequence). The CDR3 has 13 residues. V lost 7 bases and J 8 bases, leaving 16 bases between the germline ends.

This clone turned up a few times. V is TRBV9 and J is TRBJ1-3; tentatively, D is TRBD1 (6 bases). The CDR3 consists of 16 residues. The V gene lost 3 bases and the J gene lost 0 bases, with 13 bases spanning the gap. CDR1 SGDLS and CDR2 YYNGEE come from the germline V gene. CDR3 DNA sequence: TGTGCCAGCAGCGAGCAGACAGGCCCCTCTGGAAACACCATATATTTT. As protein: CASSEQTGPSGNTIYF.

The chain combines TRBV11-3 with TRBJ2-7, with a weak D call TRBD1 (6 bases). V was shortened by 5 bases and J by 7 bases, with 12 bases between the two germline ends. Germline CDR1 SGHNT, CDR2 YENEEA. The CDR3 covers 12 residues. This chain's CDR3 is CASSLQGEEQYF. CDR3 nucleotide sequence: TGTGCCAGCAGCCTACAGGGAGAGGAGCAGTACTTC.

J is TRBJ1-4 and V is TRBV19; 7 bases agree with TRBD1. Trimming took 6 bases from V and 6 from J; bases not matched to a gene: 10. From germline, CDR1 is LNHDA and CDR2 SQIVND (reference sequence). The CDR3 consists of 15 residues. The CDR3 nucleotides read TGTGCCAGTAGCATCACCGGGACAGTTGATGAAAAACTGTTTTTT. It specifies CASSITGTVDEKLFF.

The chain recombines TRBV7-9 with TRBJ1-1; D might be TRBD1 (5 bases). In germline, CDR1 is SEHNR, CDR2 FQNEAQ (reference sequence). The CDR3 is 12 residues long. Trimming removed 2 bases at V and 6 bases at J, with 7 bases between. The CDR3 region has the DNA TGTGCCAGCAGCTTAAGAGGGGCTGAAGCTTTCTTT. This encodes CASSLRGAEAFF.

This chain joins TRBV12-3 or TRBV12-4 and TRBJ1-1, with TRBD1 as a possible D gene (5 bases). The CDR3 is made up of 12 amino acids. The V gene lost 1 base and the J gene lost 7 bases, with 7 bases spanning the gap. The CDR3 DNA sequence: TGTGCCAGCAGTTTAGGGGACGGTGAAGCTTTCTTT. Amino acids: CASSLGDGEAFF.

V and J are TRBV12-3 or TRBV12-4 and TRBJ1-4; D ambiguous. This CDR3 contains 13 residues. V lost 3 bases and J 8 bases, leaving 10 bases between the germline ends. In DNA form, the CDR3 reads TGTGCCAGCAGTTTCCGGAGGGAGGAAAAACTGTTTTTT. This codes for CASSFRREEKLFF.

The rearrangement links TRBV18 to TRBJ1-1; TRBD1 matches at 9 bases. Germline values: CDR1 KGHSH, CDR2 LQKENI. The V gene end was trimmed by 3 bases and the J gene end by 8 bases; junction bases not matched to a gene: 4. The CDR3 has 13 amino acids. CDR3 DNA sequence: TGTGCCAGCTCACCGGATACAGGGGGCGAAGCTTTCTTT. It is translated as CASSPDTGGEAFF.

V and J are TRBV1 and TRBJ2-3. TRBV1 has pseudogene status. CDR3 length: 17 residues. The CDR3 region has the DNA TGCACCAGCAGCCAAAGTAGGGCGGAACGAGCACATCATACGCAGTATTTT. It specifies CTSSQSRAERAHHTQYF.

This chain links TRBV27 with TRBJ1-5; no clear D. The germline gives CDR1 MNHEY, CDR2 SMNVEV (reference sequence). Deletions cut 2 bases from V and 3 bases from J, with 17 bases between. The CDR3 has 17 amino acids. The CDR3 region has the DNA TGTGCCAGCAGTTTAGCCCCCCCTGTGAGTTTCAATCAGCCCCAGCATTTT. Translating gives CASSLAPPVSFNQPQHF.

J is TRBJ2-5 and V is TRBV28, with D perhaps TRBD2 (7 bases). Germline V gene lookup returns CDR1 MDHEN and CDR2 SYDVKM. The germline V and J ends were trimmed by 6 bases and 2 bases, with 13 bases remaining between them. This CDR3 has 14 residues. The CDR3 protein is CASRNAGAQETQYF. The DNA for the CDR3 is TGTGCCAGCAGAAACGCGGGGGCACAAGAGACCCAGTACTTC.

V and J are TRBV18 and TRBJ1-1; the D gene is possibly TRBD1 (6 bases). This CDR3 has 17 residues. Trimming took off 5 bases at V and 1 base at J, with 20 bases between the two ends. From germline, CDR1 is KGHSH and CDR2 LQKENI. Here the CDR3 reads CASSADRPAWGNTEAFF. In DNA form, the CDR3 reads TGTGCCAGCTCAGCGGACAGACCCGCCTGGGGGAACACTGAAGCTTTCTTT.

The chain uses TRBV23-1 and TRBJ1-5; TRBD1 agrees at 7 bases. TRBV23-1 is known as an ORF, though its function is uncertain. Trimming cost V 4 bases and J 4 bases; bases outside gene matches: 10. The CDR3 loop spans 16 amino acids. CDR3 coding DNA: TGCGCCAGCAGTCGTGGGACAGCCACCTTTAATCAGCCCCAGCATTTT. It is translated as CASSRGTATFNQPQHF.

The rearrangement links TRBV28 to TRBJ1-2; D not resolved. The CDR3 length is 10 residues. The germline V and J ends were trimmed by 4 bases and 4 bases, with 1 base remaining between them. CDR1 is MDHEN, CDR2 SYDVKM, per germline. CDR3 amino acids: CASSSYGYTF. Written as DNA, the CDR3 is TGTGCCAGCAGTTCCTATGGCTACACCTTC.

The chain employs TRBV19 and TRBJ1-5, with a tentative D call TRBD1 (5 bases). This CDR3 is built from 15 residues. CDR1 and CDR2 from the germline V gene are LNHDA and SQIVND (reference sequence). Trimming cost V 3 bases and J 3 bases, with 12 bases left between them. The DNA of the CDR3 is TGTGCCAGTAGTATCCCATACAGGTTCAATCAGCCCCAGCATTTT. Translating gives CASSIPYRFNQPQHF. Using reference TRBV19 and TRBJ1-5 for the parts outside the CDR3, the full variable domain is DGGITQSPKYLFRKEGQNVTLSCEQNLNHDAMYWYRQDPGQGLRLIYYSQIVNDFQKGDIAEGYSVSREKKESFPLTVTSAQKNPTAFYLCASSIPYRFNQPQHFGDGTRLSIL.

The J gene is TRBJ2-7, the V gene TRBV7-2, with 7 bases lining up with TRBD1. V lost 1 base, J lost 4 bases, and 4 bases stayed unmatched. The germline gives CDR1 SGHTA, CDR2 FQGNSA. This CDR3 is 14 amino acids long. The CDR3 DNA is TGTGCCAGCAGCTTAGGACAGGGCAGGTACGAGCAGTACTTC. It codes for CASSLGQGRYEQYF.

The genes are TRBV7-8 and TRBJ1-1; tentatively, D is TRBD1 (5 bases). The CDR3 spans 16 residues. Trimming left V 5 bases short and J 3 bases short, with 19 bases between. The V gene's germline CDR1 is SGHVS and CDR2 FQNEAQ. The CDR3 loop is CASSRDRDSFDTEAFF. As DNA, the CDR3 is TGTGCCAGCAGCCGAGACCGCGACAGCTTTGACACTGAAGCTTTCTTT.

The chain is built from TRBV4-1 and TRBJ2-7; either TRBD1 or TRBD2 may fit D (5 bases each). V shed 5 bases and J shed 9 bases, with 23 bases lying between them. The CDR3 consists of 15 residues. The germline V gene encodes CDR1 MGHRA and CDR2 YSYEKL. CDR3 in DNA: TGCGCCAGCAGCTCCATTCCGGACTCGCCTGGGGGGCAGTACTTC. Amino acids: CASSSIPDSPGGQYF.

This clone has more than one count but fewer than ten. J is TRBJ1-6 and V is TRBV5-1; D uncertain. The CDR3 contains 16 residues. CDR1 SGHRS and CDR2 YFSETQ come from the germline V gene. With 0 bases removed from V and 8 bases from J, the gap between germline ends came to 15 bases. CDR3 DNA sequence: TGCGCCAGCAGCTTGGGAGGACCGGAAAACTATTCACCCCTCCACTTT. This gives the protein CASSLGGPENYSPLHF.

The rearrangement joins TRBV5-6 to TRBJ2-3, with D perhaps TRBD2 (5 bases). Trimming shortened V by 5 bases and J by 4 bases, and 14 bases separated the two germline ends. This CDR3 has 14 amino acids. CDR1 and CDR2 from the germline V gene are SGHDT and YYEEEE. The CDR3 here is CASRISGLADTQYF. The CDR3 DNA reads TGTGCCAGCAGAATTTCGGGGTTGGCAGATACGCAGTATTTT.